What follows are 24 T cell receptor beta chains derived from one specimen sequenced in a study of blood T cell repertoires in COVID-19. Some clones are missing from TCRdb's copy, which holds only in-frame ones; the method was immunoSEQ multiplex PCR. The data hold tens of thousands of clones, with 75% to 90% observed a single time. Sequencing used peripheral blood. The receptor source for this set is a human donor in a cohort sampled during active COVID-19.

The genes are TRBV15 and TRBJ2-2, with TRBD1 as a possible D gene (6 bases). This CDR3 is built from 14 residues. CDR1 is LNHNV and CDR2 is YYDKDF in the germline V gene (reference sequence). Trimming stripped 0 bases from V and 5 bases from J, with 7 bases between. The CDR3 sequence: CATSRERGTGELFF. The DNA for the CDR3 is TGTGCCACCAGCAGAGAGAGGGGGACCGGGGAGCTGTTTTTT.

This rearrangement joins TRBV7-9 to TRBJ2-5; D call uncertain. Germline lookup yields CDR1 SEHNR and CDR2 FQNEAQ (reference sequence). The V gene lost 2 bases and the J gene lost 4 bases, with 5 bases spanning the gap. The length of the CDR3 is 12 residues. This chain's CDR3 is CASSLYRETQYF. CDR3 coding DNA: TGTGCCAGCAGCTTATACAGAGAGACCCAGTACTTC.

In DNA, the CDR3 is TGTGCCAGCAGCCCCTCGGAGCCTGGTCTCTATGAGCAGTTCTTC. Residues: CASSPSEPGLYEQFF. This chain joins TRBV7-3 and TRBJ2-1; D gene unclear. The V gene lost 5 bases and the J gene lost 8 bases, with 19 bases spanning the gap. CDR1 is SGHTA, CDR2 FQGTGA, per germline. There are 15 residues in the CDR3.

The rearrangement uses TRBV7-3 and TRBJ2-2, with TRBD1 matching 9 bases. This CDR3 has 15 amino acids. The ends lost 5 bases at V and 4 bases at J; junction bases unmatched: 5. Looked up from germline, CDR1 is SGHTA and CDR2 is FQGTGA. The DNA for the CDR3 is TGTGCCAGCAGCCCCGGACAGGGGCGCACCGGGGAGCTGTTTTTT. Protein product: CASSPGQGRTGELFF.

On this clone: This CDR3 is also generated by other DNA sequences in the sample. V and J are TRBV4-2 and TRBJ2-7; maybe TRBD1 (5 bases). The CDR3 has 15 residues. CDR1 is LGHNA and CDR2 is YNFKEQ in the germline V gene. V was cut by 4 bases and J by 0 bases, with 13 bases left in between. DNA of the CDR3: TGTGCCAGCAGCCCAGGTCAGGGCAGCTCCTACGAGCAGTACTTC. It is translated as CASSPGQGSSYEQYF.

The rearrangement links TRBV3-1 (or the pseudogene TRBV3-2) to TRBJ2-3; the match to TRBD2 covers 8 bases. J gave up 5 bases and V 3 bases, and 4 bases lay outside the gene matches. The CDR3 extends over 14 amino acids. In germline, CDR1 is LGHDT, CDR2 YNNKEL (reference sequence). In DNA form, the CDR3 reads TGTGCCAGCAGCCATGGACTAGCTGAAGATACGCAGTATTTT. It yields the protein CASSHGLAEDTQYF.

The chain joins TRBV5-6 to TRBJ1-4, with D tentatively TRBD1 (5 bases). Trimming took off 3 bases at V and 6 bases at J, with 12 bases between the two ends. This CDR3 comprises 14 residues. CDR1 and CDR2 (germline): SGHDT, YYEEEE. The CDR3 sequence is CASSSKGSDEKLFF. DNA for the CDR3: TGTGCCAGCAGCTCGAAGGGGTCCGATGAAAAACTGTTTTTT.

In its sample, this clone was seen a few times. V and J are TRBV30 and TRBJ1-6, with D uncertain. Germline CDR1 and CDR2: GTSNPN and SVGIG (reference sequence). The ends were cut back, 2 bases at V and 12 bases at J, with 20 bases in the middle. The CDR3 spans 15 residues. The CDR3 loop reads CAWSYPHREIGPLHF. CDR3 DNA sequence: TGTGCCTGGAGTTATCCTCATCGGGAGATCGGACCCCTCCACTTT.

This chain links TRBV19 with TRBJ1-3; D remains unclear. Deletions cut 3 bases from V and 2 bases from J, with 11 bases between. The CDR3 spans 15 residues. Germline CDR1 is LNHDA and CDR2 is SQIVND (reference sequence). In DNA, the CDR3 is TGTGCCAGTAGTATGGTGGTCGGGACTGGAAACACCATATATTTT. Its protein is CASSMVVGTGNTIYF.

The chain combines TRBV11-3 with TRBJ2-1; TRBD1 aligns across 9 bases. The J segment lost 5 bases and the V segment lost 1 base, leaving 9 bases of the junction unmatched. The CDR3 is made up of 17 amino acids. Germline assignment: CDR1 SGHNT and CDR2 YENEEA. CDR3 residues: CASSLGRGTGSDNEQFF. The CDR3, as DNA: TGTGCCAGCAGCTTAGGAAGGGGGACAGGGTCGGACAATGAGCAGTTCTTC.

The chain joins TRBV2 to TRBJ2-2; 9 bases agree with TRBD1. This CDR3 is 16 amino acids long. In germline, CDR1 is SNHLY, CDR2 FYNNEI. V was pared by 5 bases and J by 0 bases, with 4 bases of the junction left unmatched. This CDR3 reads CASSPRTGANTGELFF. CDR3 sequence (DNA): TGTGCCAGCAGTCCGCGGACAGGGGCGAACACCGGGGAGCTGTTTTTT. The full variable domain, completed using reference TRBV2 and TRBJ2-2, is EPEVTQTPSHQVTQMGQEVILRCVPISNHLYFYWYRQILGQKVEFLVSFYNNEISEKSEIFDDQFSVERPDGSNFTLKIRSTKLEDSAMYFCASSPRTGANTGELFFGEGSRLTVL.

The chain couples TRBV7-8 to TRBJ2-7; D remains ambiguous. This CDR3 spans 15 amino acids. The germline V and J ends were trimmed by 4 bases and 0 bases, with 13 bases remaining between them. Germline loops: CDR1 SGHVS, CDR2 FQNEAQ. The CDR3 loop reads CASSSFTGSSYEQYF. CDR3 nucleotides: TGTGCCAGCAGCTCATTCACCGGGTCCTCCTACGAGCAGTACTTC. Based on the CDR3 plus reference TRBV7-8 and TRBJ2-7, the full variable domain is GAGVSQSPRYKVAKRGQDVALRCDPISGHVSLFWYQQALGQGPEFLTYFQNEAQLDKSGLPSDRFFAERPEGSVSTLKIQRTQQEDSAVYLCASSSFTGSSYEQYFGPGTRLTVT.

The V call is TRBV6-4, the J call TRBJ1-1; 8 bases are shared with TRBD1. CDR3 length equals 15 residues. After removal of 3 bases from V and 4 bases from J, the junction contained 7 bases not matched to a gene. Germline V gives CDR1 MRHNA, CDR2 SNTAGT. CDR3 amino acids: CASSEAPTGVTEAFF. DNA for the CDR3: TGTGCCAGCAGTGAGGCTCCGACAGGGGTCACTGAAGCTTTCTTT.

The sample holds a few counts of this clone. V usage is TRBV30 and J usage is TRBJ2-3; 7 bases line up with TRBD2. V lost 0 bases, J lost 2 bases, and 5 bases stayed unmatched. This CDR3 comprises 15 residues. Germline V CDR1 and CDR2: GTSNPN, SVGIG (reference sequence). The CDR3 is CAWSVSGDYTDTQYF. The DNA of the CDR3 is TGTGCCTGGAGTGTAAGTGGGGACTACACAGATACGCAGTATTTT. The whole variable domain, remainder taken from reference TRBV30 and TRBJ2-3, is SQTIHQWPATLVQPVGSPLSLECTVEGTSNPNLYWYRQAAGRGLQLLFYSVGIGQISSEVPQNLSASRPQDRQFILSSKKLLLSDSGFYLCAWSVSGDYTDTQYFGPGTRLTVL.

The rearrangement uses TRBV12-1 and TRBJ2-7; the D call in the table, TRBD1, was not verified against the DNA. TRBV12-1 is listed as a pseudogene. This CDR3 comprises 14 residues. The DNA of the CDR3 is TGTGCCAGCAGCCCCGGACAGAGATCCTACGAGCAGTACTTC. Translated, it gives CASSPGQRSYEQYF.

The V call is TRBV7-3, the J call TRBJ1-1; the D gene is possibly TRBD1 (6 bases). Germline assignment: CDR1 SGHTA and CDR2 FQGTGA. V was pared by 6 bases and J by 4 bases, with 12 bases between. CDR3 length equals 13 residues. This CDR3 reads CASSSQGGTEAFF. The DNA of the CDR3 is TGTGCCAGCAGTTCACAGGGCGGCACTGAAGCTTTCTTT.

The chain combines TRBV2 with TRBJ1-1; D not certain. The CDR3 has 16 residues. Trimming removed 1 base from V and 1 base from J, with 13 bases in between. Germline V lookup: CDR1 SNHLY, CDR2 FYNNEI. The CDR3 region is CASSEVSAGTNTEAFF. CDR3 coding DNA: TGTGCCAGCAGTGAAGTCTCGGCGGGAACGAACACTGAAGCTTTCTTT.

The chain's CDR3 is CASNPGGTYEQYF. CDR3 in DNA: TGTGCCAGCAACCCCGGCGGCACCTACGAGCAGTACTTC. The V call is TRBV2, the J call TRBJ2-7; the D is unclear. From germline, CDR1 is SNHLY and CDR2 FYNNEI. V lost 7 bases to trimming and J lost 2 bases, with 12 bases between them. The CDR3 is 13 amino acids.

In its sample, this clone ranks as medium-sized. The chain recombines TRBV27 with TRBJ2-1, with 16 bases aligning to TRBD2. The germline CDR1 and CDR2 sequences are MNHEY and SMNVEV (reference sequence). V lost 6 bases, J lost 0 bases, and 5 bases stayed unmatched. The CDR3 is made up of 18 amino acids. The CDR3 sequence: CASSAGLAGGSSYNEQFF. CDR3 sequence (DNA): TGTGCCAGCAGCGCGGGACTAGCGGGGGGGAGCTCCTACAATGAGCAGTTCTTC.

The J gene is TRBJ2-1, the V gene TRBV5-5, with 7 bases matching TRBD1. The CDR3 is made up of 15 amino acids. Germline values: CDR1 SGHKS, CDR2 YYEKEE (reference sequence). V was pared by 3 bases and J by 3 bases, with 6 bases of the junction left unmatched. CDR3 region: CASSSQGQIYNEQFF. In DNA form, the CDR3 reads TGTGCCAGCAGCTCCCAGGGACAGATCTACAATGAGCAGTTCTTC.

V is TRBV4-2 and J is TRBJ1-2; possible D gene TRBD1, 5 bases. V was pared by 1 base and J by 3 bases, with 15 bases between. The CDR3 runs to 16 residues. Germline V CDR1 and CDR2: LGHNA, YNFKEQ. CDR3 region: CASSQVELGGDYGYTF. The CDR3 bases are TGTGCCAGCAGCCAAGTGGAACTTGGGGGGGACTATGGCTACACCTTC.

V is TRBV5-4 and J is TRBJ1-2; 7 bases agree with TRBD1. Germline V gene lookup returns CDR1 SGHNT and CDR2 YYREEE (reference sequence). The CDR3 length is 16 residues. The junction had 14 bases not matched to a gene; V was cut back by 4 bases and J by 5 bases. The CDR3 sequence is CASSPGTVGDLYGYTF. The DNA for the CDR3 is TGTGCCAGCAGCCCGGGGACAGTCGGCGACCTATATGGCTACACCTTC.

This clone was counted once. The gene calls are TRBV28 and TRBJ2-2; tentative D call: TRBD2 (6 bases). This CDR3 comprises 16 residues. V gave up 9 bases and J gave up 1 base, with 18 bases separating them. CDR1 and CDR2 (germline): MDHEN, SYDVKM. The CDR3 DNA is TGTGCCAGTAGGGGTAGCGGACCTGGGAACACCGGGGAGCTGTTTTTT. The encoded protein is CASRGSGPGNTGELFF.

This rearrangement joins TRBV7-2 to TRBJ2-2, with unresolved D. This CDR3 contains 13 residues. V shed 2 bases and J shed 4 bases, with 5 bases lying between them. Germline CDR1 SGHTA, CDR2 FQGNSA. The DNA of the CDR3 is TGTGCCAGCAGCTTATTAGCCACCGGGGAGCTGTTTTTT. It codes for CASSLLATGELFF.